This T cell receptor beta chain came from a study of CD8 T cells in ankylosing spondylitis. General study findings and limits: In the blood and synovial fluid of reactive arthritis, some motif variants had been previously reported.

Each TCR beta library was made by quantitative 5'-RACE that incorporated molecular barcodes. TCRdb re-derived calls from the 5' RACE reads in MiXCR, one entry per CDR3 protein. The profile shows under 300,000 distinct CDR3 sequences, about 9.1% of them singletons. The table lists this clonotype with many counts. As yet, its antigen is unknown. The CDR3 spans 13 residues. V lost 6 bases to trimming and J lost 8 bases, with 16 bases between them. This clonotype was sampled from a male donor with ankylosing spondylitis or in good health (not recorded which). V and J are TRBV12-3 or TRBV12-4 and TRBJ1-1; tentatively, D is TRBD1 (5 bases). Sequencing input: blood, either unsorted or a sorted T cell fraction (not recorded which). CDR3 residues: CASSMREWGEAFF. The CDR3 nucleotides are TGTGCCAGCAGCATGAGAGAGTGGGGGGAAGCTTTCTTT.